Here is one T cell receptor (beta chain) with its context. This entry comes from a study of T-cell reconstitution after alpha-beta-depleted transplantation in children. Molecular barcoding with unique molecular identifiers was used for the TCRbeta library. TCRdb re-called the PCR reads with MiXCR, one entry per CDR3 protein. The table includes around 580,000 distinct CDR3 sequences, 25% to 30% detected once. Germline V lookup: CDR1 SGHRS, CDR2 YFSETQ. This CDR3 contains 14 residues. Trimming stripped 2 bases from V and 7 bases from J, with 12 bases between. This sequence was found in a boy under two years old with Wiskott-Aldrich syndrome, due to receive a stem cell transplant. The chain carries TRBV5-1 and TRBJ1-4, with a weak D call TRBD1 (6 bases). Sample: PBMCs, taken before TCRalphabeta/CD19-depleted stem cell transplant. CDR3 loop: CASSFQGKGEKLFF. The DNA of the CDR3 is TGCGCCAGCAGCTTCCAGGGGAAGGGTGAAAAACTGTTTTTT. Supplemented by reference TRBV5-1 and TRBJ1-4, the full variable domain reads KAGVTQTPRYLIKTRGQQVTLSCSPISGHRSVSWYQQTPGQGLQFLFEYFSETQRNKGNFPGRFSGRQFSNSRSEMNVSTLELGDSALYLCASSFQGKGEKLFFGSGTQLSVL.